The 8 T cell receptor beta chains given below trace back to one sample, sequenced in a study of early stage breast cancer tumors. The repertoire was sequenced with immunoSEQ multiplex PCR; TCRdb's copy has only in-frame clones and lacks some. The table shows around 50,000 clones, with roughly four fifths occurring only once. The sample taken for sequencing was blood. The receptors derive from a person aged 45 to 59 with breast cancer.

This chain uses TRBV15 with TRBJ2-5, with 7 bases identical to TRBD1. The CDR3 is made up of 15 amino acids. J gave up 5 bases and V 0 bases, and 6 bases lay outside the gene matches. Germline V gene lookup returns CDR1 LNHNV and CDR2 YYDKDF (reference sequence). This chain's CDR3 is CATSREDRMMETQYF. Here the CDR3 DNA reads TGTGCCACCAGCAGAGAGGACAGGATGATGGAGACCCAGTACTTC. Complete variable domain (other parts from reference TRBV15 and TRBJ2-5): DAMVIQNPRYQVTQFGKPVTLSCSQTLNHNVMYWYQQKSSQAPKLLFHYYDKDFNNEADTPDNFQSRRPNTSFCFLDIRSPGLGDTAMYLCATSREDRMMETQYFGPGTRLLVL.

J is TRBJ1-5 and V is TRBV28; D might be TRBD1 (5 bases). From germline, CDR1 is MDHEN and CDR2 SYDVKM. Trimming shortened V by 2 bases and J by 3 bases, and 11 bases separated the two germline ends. The CDR3 has 15 residues. Written as DNA, the CDR3 is TGTGCCAGCAGTTTAAGTCGGACAATCAATCAGCCCCAGCATTTT. It is translated as CASSLSRTINQPQHF.

V and J are TRBV6-6 and TRBJ1-5; the match to TRBD1 covers 9 bases. CDR3 length equals 15 residues. Germline CDR1 MNHNY, CDR2 SVGAGI (reference sequence). V shed 6 bases and J 6 bases; nucleotides not matched to a gene: 9. DNA for the CDR3: TGTGCCAGCAGGCCCACAGGGGGCGGGTTTCAGCCCCAGCATTTT. It translates to CASRPTGGGFQPQHF.

This sequence joins TRBV7-2 and TRBJ2-5, with 11 positions matching TRBD2. Trimming cost V 0 bases and J 6 bases; bases outside gene matches: 3. Looked up from germline, CDR1 is SGHTA and CDR2 is FQGNSA. CDR3 length equals 15 residues. The CDR3 DNA reads as TGTGCCAGCAGCTTAGCCGCTAGCGGGGGGAAGACCCAGTACTTC. This encodes CASSLAASGGKTQYF.

This clone was recorded only once. The chain combines TRBV5-5 with TRBJ2-1; 12 bases map to TRBD2. This CDR3 contains 14 residues. The V gene's germline CDR1 is SGHKS and CDR2 YYEKEE (reference sequence). J lost 12 bases, V lost 0 bases, and 4 bases had no gene match. Written as DNA, the CDR3 is TGTGCCAGCAGCTTGGACACTAGCGGGGGGCGGCAGTTCTTC. It yields the protein CASSLDTSGGRQFF.

V and J are TRBV6-5 and TRBJ1-1, with TRBD1 as a possible D gene (5 bases). This CDR3 comprises 13 residues. The V gene's germline CDR1 is MNHEY and CDR2 SVGAGI. V lost 0 bases to trimming and J lost 11 bases, with 13 bases between them. The CDR3 region has the DNA TGTGCCAGCAGTTACTCGGGGGAGGGTGGGGCTTTCTTT. Translating gives CASSYSGEGGAFF.

This clone was seen a single time. This chain's CDR3 is CASSHLGTDLNEAFF. DNA of the CDR3: TGTGCCAGCAGCCATTTAGGGACAGATTTAAATGAAGCTTTCTTT. The chain joins TRBV28 to TRBJ1-1, with 7 bases aligning to TRBD1. The length of the CDR3 is 15 residues. Trimming took 6 bases from V and 7 from J; bases not matched to a gene: 14. Germline-derived CDR1 and CDR2 are MDHEN and SYDVKM.

The rearrangement joins TRBV6-5 to TRBJ2-7; 7 nucleotides line up with TRBD1. Per germline, CDR1 MNHEY and CDR2 SVGAGI. The CDR3 spans 11 residues. V shed 5 bases, J shed 6 bases, and the junction held 1 base outside the gene matches. CDR3 region: CASSAGGEQYF. CDR3 nucleotides: TGTGCCAGCAGTGCAGGGGGCGAGCAGTACTTC.